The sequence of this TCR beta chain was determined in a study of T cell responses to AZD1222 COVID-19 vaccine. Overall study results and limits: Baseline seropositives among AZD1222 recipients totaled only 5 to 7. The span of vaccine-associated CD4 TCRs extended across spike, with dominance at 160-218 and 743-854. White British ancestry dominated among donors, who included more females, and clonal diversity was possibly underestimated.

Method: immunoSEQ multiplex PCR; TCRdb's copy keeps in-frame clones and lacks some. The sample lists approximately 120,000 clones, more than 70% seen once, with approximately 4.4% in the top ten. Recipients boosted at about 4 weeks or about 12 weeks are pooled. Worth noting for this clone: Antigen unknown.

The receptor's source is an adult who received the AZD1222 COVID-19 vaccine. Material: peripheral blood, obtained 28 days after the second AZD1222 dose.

The CDR3 reads CAIRETGNTEAFF. In DNA form, the CDR3 reads TGTGCCATCAGGGAGACAGGGAACACTGAAGCTTTCTTT. V and J are TRBV10-3 and TRBJ1-1; possible D gene TRBD1, 6 bases. This CDR3 region has 13 residues. The germline gives CDR1 ENHRY, CDR2 SYGVKD. Trimming cost V 6 bases and J 1 base, with 9 bases left between them.